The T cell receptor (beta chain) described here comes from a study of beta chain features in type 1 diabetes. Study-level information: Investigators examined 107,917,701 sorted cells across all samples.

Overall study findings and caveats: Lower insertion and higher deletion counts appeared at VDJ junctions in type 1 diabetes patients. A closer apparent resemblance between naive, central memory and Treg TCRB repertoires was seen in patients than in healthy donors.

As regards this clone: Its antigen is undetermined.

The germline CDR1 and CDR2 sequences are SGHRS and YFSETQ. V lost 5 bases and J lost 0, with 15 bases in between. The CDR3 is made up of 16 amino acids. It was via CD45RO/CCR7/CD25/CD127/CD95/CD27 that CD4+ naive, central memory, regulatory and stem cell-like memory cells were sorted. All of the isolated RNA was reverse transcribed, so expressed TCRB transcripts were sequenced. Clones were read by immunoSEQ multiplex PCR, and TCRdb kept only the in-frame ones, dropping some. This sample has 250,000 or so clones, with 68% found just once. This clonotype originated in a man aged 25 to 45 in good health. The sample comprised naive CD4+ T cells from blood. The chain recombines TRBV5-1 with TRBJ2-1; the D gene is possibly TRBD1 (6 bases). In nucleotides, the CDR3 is TGCGCCAGCAGGGAACAGGGATCGAGCTCCTACAATGAGCAGTTCTTC. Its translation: CASREQGSSSYNEQFF.